This paragraph covers one T cell receptor (beta chain) sequence. Its antigen is unidentified. Other DNA variants within this sample encode the same CDR3. The data were obtained in a study of cytomegalovirus exposure and HLA in healthy donors. Study at large: The 120 validation repertoires, a later analysis reported, used the same platform as the approximately 730 repertoires from the first cohort. General study results and limits: Cytomegalovirus-associated TCR beta chains were listed, numbering 150 to 200.

Germline-derived CDR1 and CDR2 are MNHEY and SMNVEV (reference sequence). V lost 5 bases and J lost 6, with 11 bases in between. The CDR3 has 13 amino acids. The assay was immunoSEQ multiplex PCR, and TCRdb's table has in-frame clones only and misses some. The sample lists fewer than 250,000 clones, around four fifths seen once, with about 6% in the top ten. The source is a woman under 30 in good health and CMV-seronegative. The gene calls are TRBV27 and TRBJ2-1; D is unclear. The sample taken for sequencing was PBMCs. CDR3: CASSLGQTNEQFF. The CDR3 nucleotides read TGTGCCAGCAGTCTAGGCCAAACCAATGAGCAGTTCTTC.